This TCR beta chain was documented in a study of monozygotic twins with inflammatory bowel disease. This CDR3 is 15 amino acids long. The germline CDR1 and CDR2 sequences are SGHRS and YFSETQ. Study observations and caveats: Similarity of repertoires did not differ between concordant and discordant twins, possibly from limited power.

Every TCR library drew on about 3,300 ng of total RNA. Eight reactions per sample, run separately, yielded cDNA. TCRdb reanalyzed the 5' RACE reads and collapses them to one entry per CDR3 protein, without DNA. The listing contains some 83,000 distinct CDR3 sequences. Worth noting for this clonotype: Its antigen is not identified.

The chain links TRBV5-1 to TRBJ2-1. The TCR sequence derives from a human donor with ulcerative colitis or Crohn's disease, or a healthy co-twin of an affected twin (not recorded which). Sequencing input: blood. CDR3 region: CASSQPTSSYNEQFF. The full variable domain, completed using reference TRBV5-1 and TRBJ2-1, is KAGVTQTPRYLIKTRGQQVTLSCSPISGHRSVSWYQQTPGQGLQFLFEYFSETQRNKGNFPGRFSGRQFSNSRSEMNVSTLELGDSALYLCASSQPTSSYNEQFFGPGTRLTVL.